The subject of this entry is one T cell receptor beta chain. The CDR3 contains 15 residues. The V and J ends lost 6 bases and 1 base respectively, with 16 bases between them. From germline, CDR1 is SQVTM and CDR2 ANQGSEA. From the RT-PCR reads, TCRdb called clonotypes with MiXCR, one entry per CDR3 protein. Of fewer than 800,000 distinct CDR3 sequences listed, 14% were seen once; the top ten hold about 3.9%. The chain links TRBV29-1 to TRBJ2-1; D might be TRBD1 (6 bases). Sequencing used memory CD4+ T cells from blood. This TCR was sampled from a female donor in good health, serving as a healthy control. CDR3: CSVELQGVSYNEQFF. CDR3 DNA sequence: TGCAGCGTGGAGCTACAGGGAGTGTCCTACAATGAGCAGTTCTTC.